This TCR beta chain is drawn from a study of beta chain features in type 1 diabetes. Study conclusions and caveats: High TCR expression in some cells could lead to their over-representation in cDNA sequencing. It was among patients, rather than healthy donors, that naive, central memory and Treg TCRB repertoires appeared more similar. VDJ junctions sequenced from type 1 diabetes patients showed fewer insertions and more deletions.

Purities over 95% were achieved in all sorted populations. Details on this clone: Antigen unknown.

What was sequenced were expressed TCRB transcripts, since all of the isolated RNA had been reverse transcribed. Clones were read by immunoSEQ multiplex PCR, and TCRdb kept only the in-frame ones, dropping some. The sample carries just over 450,000 clones, around 30% recorded once. The V and J ends lost 0 bases and 6 bases, in that order; junction bases with no gene match: 4. The CDR3 loop spans 16 amino acids. Looked up from germline, CDR1 is LGHNA and CDR2 is YSLEER. The sample taken for sequencing was naive CD4+ T cells from blood. J is TRBJ2-1 and V is TRBV4-3, with 11 bases fitting TRBD2. The sequence came from a man aged 18 to 30 in good health. The CDR3 bases are TGCGCCAGCAGCCAAGATGCTAGCGGGAGGCCCAATGAGCAGTTCTTC. It codes for CASSQDASGRPNEQFF.